The 9 T cell receptor beta chains below were found in one sample sequenced in a study of blood T cell repertoires in COVID-19 (dated by TCRdb to between 2020 and 2021). Preparation of the library involved the immunoSEQ multiplex PCR assay. TCRdb retrieved this table from immuneACCESS and kept in-frame rearrangements only. Not all clones are present; in checked studies, unresolved V genes account for under half, and no reason is known for the remainder. Counted in this sample were about 200,000 clones; roughly 85% of them appeared once. Over 15% of the sample comes from the top ten. Sample: PBMCs or T cells enriched from blood (not recorded which). The receptor source for this set is a man aged 40-50 years who had recovered from COVID-19.

This chain uses TRBV28 with TRBJ1-5, with 7 bases matching TRBD1. The V gene's germline CDR1 is MDHEN and CDR2 SYDVKM. Trimming cost V 5 bases and J 2 bases; bases outside gene matches: 12. This CDR3 has 17 residues. The CDR3 here is CASSLTRGQAGNQPQHF. DNA of the CDR3: TGTGCCAGCAGTCTCACGAGGGGGCAGGCAGGCAATCAGCCCCAGCATTTT.

This chain joins TRBV3-1 (or the pseudogene TRBV3-2) and TRBJ2-7; D perhaps matches TRBD1 (5 bases). Germline CDR1 and CDR2: LGHDT and YNNKEL (reference sequence). The V end lost 4 bases, the J end lost 5 bases, and 12 bases lay between the germline ends. CDR3 length: 13 amino acids. DNA of the CDR3: TGTGCCAGCAGCCCAGGGCCACCCCACGAGCAGTACTTC. Translating it yields CASSPGPPHEQYF.

The genes are TRBV13 and TRBJ2-1; TRBD2 matches at 9 bases. The V gene end was trimmed by 3 bases and the J gene end by 7 bases; junction bases not matched to a gene: 13. This CDR3 is 17 amino acids long. Looked up from germline, CDR1 is PRHDT and CDR2 is FYEKMQ (reference sequence). CDR3 loop: CASSLGGRTSVWNEQFF. CDR3 bases: TGTGCCAGCAGCTTGGGGGGAAGGACTAGCGTGTGGAATGAGCAGTTCTTC.

This clone was seen a few times. The chain has TRBV5-1 and TRBJ2-7; D is unresolved. The CDR3 totals 12 residues. V gave up 4 bases and J gave up 5 bases, with 10 bases separating them. Germline assignment: CDR1 SGHRS and CDR2 YFSETQ. The CDR3 reads CASSPEIHEQYF. The CDR3 DNA is TGCGCCAGCAGCCCGGAGATCCACGAGCAGTACTTC.

This chain connects TRBV18 to TRBJ1-2, with D tentatively TRBD1 (5 bases). Trimming pared 5 bases from V and 1 base from J, leaving 20 bases between. This CDR3 contains 17 residues. Germline CDR1 KGHSH, CDR2 LQKENI. The CDR3 protein is CASSTSGRRGDNYGYTF. In DNA form, the CDR3 reads TGTGCCAGCTCAACCTCAGGGCGCCGTGGCGATAACTATGGCTACACCTTC.

The V call is TRBV2, the J call TRBJ2-3, with TRBD2 matching over 10 bases. This CDR3 contains 16 residues. Trimming at V came to 5 bases and at J to 0 bases, leaving 5 bases not matched to a gene. CDR1 and CDR2 from the germline V gene are SNHLY and FYNNEI. CDR3 protein: CASSYRTSGSTDTQYF. In DNA form, the CDR3 reads TGTGCCAGCAGTTACCGGACTAGCGGAAGCACAGATACGCAGTATTTT.

The table lists this clone with a count of one. This CDR3 is CASSLQAVGANVLTF. The CDR3 DNA follows: TGTGCCAGCAGCTTGCAGGCCGTAGGGGCCAACGTCCTGACTTTC. This rearrangement joins TRBV5-5 to TRBJ2-6, with D uncertain. The germline V gene encodes CDR1 SGHKS and CDR2 YYEKEE (reference sequence). Trimming stripped 1 base from V and 4 bases from J, with 9 bases between. The CDR3 is made up of 15 amino acids.

V gene TRBV19 combines with J gene TRBJ1-2; 9 bases match TRBD1. This CDR3 comprises 14 residues. The V gene end was trimmed by 7 bases and the J gene end by 4 bases; junction bases not matched to a gene: 7. Germline CDR1 is LNHDA and CDR2 is SQIVND (reference sequence). DNA of the CDR3: TGTGCCAGTATTCAACCGGGACAGGGCTATGGCTACACCTTC. This encodes CASIQPGQGYGYTF. Complete variable domain (other parts from reference TRBV19 and TRBJ1-2): DGGITQSPKYLFRKEGQNVTLSCEQNLNHDAMYWYRQDPGQGLRLIYYSQIVNDFQKGDIAEGYSVSREKKESFPLTVTSAQKNPTAFYLCASIQPGQGYGYTFGSGTRLTVV.

As concerns this clone: Other DNA variants within this sample encode the same CDR3. The chain links TRBV19 to TRBJ2-1, with a weak D call TRBD2 (5 bases). The V and J ends lost 4 bases and 7 bases respectively, with 5 bases between them. Germline CDR1 LNHDA, CDR2 SQIVND (reference sequence). The CDR3 has 11 residues. CDR3 nucleotides: TGTGCCAGTAGTACGGGGAATGAGCAGTTCTTC. Amino acids: CASSTGNEQFF.